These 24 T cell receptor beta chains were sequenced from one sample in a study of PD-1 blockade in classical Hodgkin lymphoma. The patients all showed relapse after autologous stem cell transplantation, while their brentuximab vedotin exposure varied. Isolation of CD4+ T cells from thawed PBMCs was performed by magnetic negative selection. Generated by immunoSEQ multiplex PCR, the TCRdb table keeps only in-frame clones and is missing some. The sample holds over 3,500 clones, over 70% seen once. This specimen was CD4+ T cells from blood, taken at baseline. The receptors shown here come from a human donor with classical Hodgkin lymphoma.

CDR3 protein: CASSHPIRGTYEQYV. CDR3 DNA sequence: TGTGCCAGCAGCCACCCAATCAGGGGCACCTACGAGCAGTACGTC. The chain joins TRBV28 to TRBJ2-7; possible D gene TRBD1, 6 bases. The CDR3 runs to 15 residues. V shed 6 bases and J shed 2 bases, with 17 bases lying between them. CDR1 and CDR2 from the germline V gene are MDHEN and SYDVKM.

The CDR3 region has the DNA TGCAGCGTTGAATTGGATGGGAATGAGCAGTTCTTC. The encoded protein is CSVELDGNEQFF. The J gene is TRBJ2-1, the V gene TRBV29-1; D not resolved. Trimming left V 2 bases short and J 7 bases short, with 9 bases between. This CDR3 is 12 amino acids long. Germline V lookup: CDR1 SQVTM, CDR2 ANQGSEA.

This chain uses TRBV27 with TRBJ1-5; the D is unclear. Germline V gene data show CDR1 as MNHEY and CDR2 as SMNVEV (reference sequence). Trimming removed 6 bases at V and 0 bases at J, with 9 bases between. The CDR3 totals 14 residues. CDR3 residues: CASSQVHSNQPQHF. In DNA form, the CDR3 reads TGTGCCAGCAGCCAGGTCCATAGCAATCAGCCCCAGCATTTT.

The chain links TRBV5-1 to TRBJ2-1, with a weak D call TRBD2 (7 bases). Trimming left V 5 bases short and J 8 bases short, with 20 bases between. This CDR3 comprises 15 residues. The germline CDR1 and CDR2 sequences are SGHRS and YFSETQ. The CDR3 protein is CASSPMGGPRYEQFF. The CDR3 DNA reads TGCGCCAGCAGTCCTATGGGGGGGCCCAGGTATGAGCAGTTCTTC.

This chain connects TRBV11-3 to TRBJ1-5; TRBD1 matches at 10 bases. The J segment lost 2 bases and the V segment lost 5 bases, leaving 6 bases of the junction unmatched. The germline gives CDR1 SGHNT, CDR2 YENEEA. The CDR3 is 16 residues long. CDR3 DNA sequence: TGTGCCAGCAGCCAGGGACAGGGGTATGGCAATCAGCCCCAGCATTTT. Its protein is CASSQGQGYGNQPQHF.

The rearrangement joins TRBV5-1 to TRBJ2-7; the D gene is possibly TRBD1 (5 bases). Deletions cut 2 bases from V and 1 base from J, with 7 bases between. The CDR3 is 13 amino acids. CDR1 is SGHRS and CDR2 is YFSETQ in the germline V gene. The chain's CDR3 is CASSFGQSYEQYF. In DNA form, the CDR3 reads TGCGCCAGCAGCTTTGGACAATCCTACGAGCAGTACTTC.

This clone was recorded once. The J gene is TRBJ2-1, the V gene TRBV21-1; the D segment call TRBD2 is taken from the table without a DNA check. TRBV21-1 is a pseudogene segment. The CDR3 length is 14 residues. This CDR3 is CASSKWRKVGEQFF. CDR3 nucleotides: TGTGCCAGCAGCAAATGGAGGAAAGTGGGTGAGCAGTTCTTC.

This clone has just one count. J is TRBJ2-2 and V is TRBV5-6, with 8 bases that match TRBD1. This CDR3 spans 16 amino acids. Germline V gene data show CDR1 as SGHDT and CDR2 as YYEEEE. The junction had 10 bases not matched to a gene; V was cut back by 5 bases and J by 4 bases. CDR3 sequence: CASSLPGQVGTGELFF. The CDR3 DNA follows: TGTGCCAGCAGTTTACCGGGACAGGTCGGCACCGGGGAGCTGTTTTTT.

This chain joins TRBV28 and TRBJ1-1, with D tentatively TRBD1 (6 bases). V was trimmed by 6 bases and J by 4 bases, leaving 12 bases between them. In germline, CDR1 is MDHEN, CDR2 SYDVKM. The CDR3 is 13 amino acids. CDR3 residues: CASRSGEGTEAFF. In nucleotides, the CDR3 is TGTGCCAGCAGGTCAGGGGAGGGCACTGAAGCTTTCTTT. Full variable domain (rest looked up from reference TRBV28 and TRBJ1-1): DVKVTQSSRYLVKRTGEKVFLECVQDMDHENMFWYRQDPGLGLRLIYFSYDVKMKEKGDIPEGYSVSREKKERFSLILESASTNQTSMYLCASRSGEGTEAFFGQGTRLTVV.

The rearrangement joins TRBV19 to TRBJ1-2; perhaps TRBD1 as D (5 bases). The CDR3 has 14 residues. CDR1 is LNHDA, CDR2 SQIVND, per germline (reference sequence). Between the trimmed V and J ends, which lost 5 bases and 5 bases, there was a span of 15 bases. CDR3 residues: CASSSTGPPYGYTF. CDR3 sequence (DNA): TGTGCCAGTAGTTCGACGGGACCGCCGTATGGCTACACCTTC.

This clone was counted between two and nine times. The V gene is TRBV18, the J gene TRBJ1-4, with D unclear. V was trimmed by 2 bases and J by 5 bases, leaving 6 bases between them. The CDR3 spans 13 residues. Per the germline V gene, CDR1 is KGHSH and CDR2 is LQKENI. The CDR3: CASSPWENEKLFF. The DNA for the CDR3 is TGTGCCAGCTCACCATGGGAGAATGAAAAACTGTTTTTT.

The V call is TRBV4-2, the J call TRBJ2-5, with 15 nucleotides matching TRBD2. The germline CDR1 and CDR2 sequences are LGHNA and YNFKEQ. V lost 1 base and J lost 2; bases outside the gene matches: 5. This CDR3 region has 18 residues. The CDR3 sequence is CASSQGTSGGVGQETQYF. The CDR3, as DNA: TGTGCCAGCAGCCAAGGGACTAGCGGGGGGGTGGGGCAAGAGACCCAGTACTTC.

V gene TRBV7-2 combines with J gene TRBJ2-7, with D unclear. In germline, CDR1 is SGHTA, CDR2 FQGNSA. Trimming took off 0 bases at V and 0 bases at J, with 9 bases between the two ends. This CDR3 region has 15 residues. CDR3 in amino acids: CASSLAAVLSYEQYF. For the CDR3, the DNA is TGTGCCAGCAGCTTAGCCGCTGTCCTCTCCTACGAGCAGTACTTC. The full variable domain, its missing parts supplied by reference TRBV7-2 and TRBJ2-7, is GAGVSQSPSNKVTEKGKDVELRCDPISGHTALYWYRQSLGQGLEFLIYFQGNSAPDKSGLPSDRFSAERTGGSVSTLTIQRTQQEDSAVYLCASSLAAVLSYEQYFGPGTRLTVT.

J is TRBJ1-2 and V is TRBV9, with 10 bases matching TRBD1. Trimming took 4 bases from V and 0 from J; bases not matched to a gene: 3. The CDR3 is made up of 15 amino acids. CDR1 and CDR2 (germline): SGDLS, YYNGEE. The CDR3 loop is CASSFGQGANYGYTF. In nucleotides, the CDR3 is TGTGCCAGCAGCTTCGGACAGGGGGCTAACTATGGCTACACCTTC.

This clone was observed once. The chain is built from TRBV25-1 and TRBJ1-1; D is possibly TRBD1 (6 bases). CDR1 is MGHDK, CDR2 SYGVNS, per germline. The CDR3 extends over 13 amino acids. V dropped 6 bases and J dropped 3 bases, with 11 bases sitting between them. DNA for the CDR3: TGTGCCAGCAGCCAACAGGGATACACTGAAGCTTTCTTT. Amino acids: CASSQQGYTEAFF.

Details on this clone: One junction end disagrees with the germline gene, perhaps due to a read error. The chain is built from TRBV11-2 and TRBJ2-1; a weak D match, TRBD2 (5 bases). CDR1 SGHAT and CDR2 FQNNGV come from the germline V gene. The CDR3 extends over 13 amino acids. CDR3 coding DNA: TGTGCCAGCAGCTCGCATGTCGTCCCTAGCTTAGTCTTC. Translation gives CASSSHVVPSLVF.

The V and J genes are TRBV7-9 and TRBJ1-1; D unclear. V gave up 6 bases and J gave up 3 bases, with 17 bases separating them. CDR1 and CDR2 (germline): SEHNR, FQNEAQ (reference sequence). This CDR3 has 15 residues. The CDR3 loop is CASRHSEPGHTEAFF. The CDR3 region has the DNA TGTGCCAGCAGACATTCCGAGCCGGGCCACACTGAAGCTTTCTTT.

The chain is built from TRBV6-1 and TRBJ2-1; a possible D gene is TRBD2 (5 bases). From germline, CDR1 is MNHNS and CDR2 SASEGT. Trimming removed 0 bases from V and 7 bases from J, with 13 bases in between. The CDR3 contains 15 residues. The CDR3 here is CASSEARVRRNEQFF. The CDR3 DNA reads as TGTGCCAGCAGTGAAGCGCGGGTTCGGAGGAATGAGCAGTTCTTC.

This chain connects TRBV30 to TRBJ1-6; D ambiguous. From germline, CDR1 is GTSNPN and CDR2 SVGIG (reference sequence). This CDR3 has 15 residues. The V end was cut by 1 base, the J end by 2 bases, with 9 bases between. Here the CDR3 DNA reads TGTGCCTGGAGTGCGGAGACCACCTATAATTCACCCCTCCACTTT. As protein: CAWSAETTYNSPLHF.

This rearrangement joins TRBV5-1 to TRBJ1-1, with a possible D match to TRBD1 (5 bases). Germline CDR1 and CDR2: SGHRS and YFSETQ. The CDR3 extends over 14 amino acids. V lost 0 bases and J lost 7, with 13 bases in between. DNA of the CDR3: TGCGCCAGCAGCTTGGAGCAGGGCGGGGTTGAAGCTTTCTTT. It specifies CASSLEQGGVEAFF. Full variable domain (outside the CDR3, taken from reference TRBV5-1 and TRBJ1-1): KAGVTQTPRYLIKTRGQQVTLSCSPISGHRSVSWYQQTPGQGLQFLFEYFSETQRNKGNFPGRFSGRQFSNSRSEMNVSTLELGDSALYLCASSLEQGGVEAFFGQGTRLTVV.

CDR3 coding DNA: TGTGCCAGCAGCTTGAGGGAATCTAGCACAGATACGCAGTATTTT. Amino acid sequence: CASSLRESSTDTQYF. The rearrangement links TRBV7-3 to TRBJ2-3, with D tentatively TRBD2 (5 bases). Germline V CDR1 and CDR2: SGHTA, FQGTGA. Trimming removed 3 bases at V and 0 bases at J, with 10 bases between. CDR3 length: 15 amino acids.

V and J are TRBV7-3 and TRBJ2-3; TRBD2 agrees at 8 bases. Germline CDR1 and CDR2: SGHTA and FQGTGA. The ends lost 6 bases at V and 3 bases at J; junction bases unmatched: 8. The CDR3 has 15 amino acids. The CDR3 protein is CASRSPGTRTDTQYF. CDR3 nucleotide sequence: TGTGCCAGCAGGTCCCCCGGGACTAGGACAGATACGCAGTATTTT.

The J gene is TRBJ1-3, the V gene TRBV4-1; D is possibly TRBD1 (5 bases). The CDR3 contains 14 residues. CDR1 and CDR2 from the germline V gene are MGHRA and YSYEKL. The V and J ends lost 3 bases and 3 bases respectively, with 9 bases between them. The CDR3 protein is CASSQRQLGNTIYF. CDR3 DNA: TGCGCCAGCAGCCAGCGACAGCTTGGAAACACCATATATTTT.

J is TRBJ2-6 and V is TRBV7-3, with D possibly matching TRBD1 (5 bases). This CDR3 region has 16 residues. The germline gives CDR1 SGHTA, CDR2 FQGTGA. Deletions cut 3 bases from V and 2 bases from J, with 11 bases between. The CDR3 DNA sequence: TGTGCCAGCAGCTTCCAGGGCGCCCCTGGGGCCAACGTCCTGACTTTC. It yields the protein CASSFQGAPGANVLTF.